Each of the 12 T cell receptor beta chains below was sequenced from the same sample in a study of beta chain features in type 1 diabetes. Expressed TCRB transcripts were sequenced, since all the RNA that had been isolated was reverse transcribed. Assay: immunoSEQ multiplex PCR; the TCRdb copy retains only in-frame clones and omits some. The sample yields hundreds of thousands of clones, roughly 16% seen once. Sequenced material: naive CD4+ T cells from blood. These receptors were taken from a man younger than 35 in good health.

Comment on this clone: The same CDR3 can be traced to other DNA sequences in this sample. This chain connects TRBV20-1 to TRBJ2-5, with D uncertain. Germline assignment: CDR1 DFQATT and CDR2 SNEGSKA (reference sequence). V lost 0 bases, J lost 5 bases, and 4 bases lay in between. The CDR3 covers 11 residues. The DNA for the CDR3 is TGCAGTGCTAGAGATAGGGAGACCCAGTACTTC. Its translation: CSARDRETQYF.

The chain links TRBV11-2 to TRBJ2-3; 9 nucleotides match TRBD1. The CDR3 loop spans 16 amino acids. The junction had 11 bases not matched to a gene; V was cut back by 5 bases and J by 5 bases. Germline assignment: CDR1 SGHAT and CDR2 FQNNGV. CDR3 nucleotide sequence: TGTGCCAGCAGCCTCCCCGGGACAGGGTCTAGAGATACGCAGTATTTT. This encodes CASSLPGTGSRDTQYF.

The rearrangement links TRBV9 to TRBJ2-1, with TRBD2 matching over 10 bases. CDR3 length: 16 residues. Germline CDR1 reads SGDLS; CDR2 reads YYNGEE. V trimming: 0 bases; J trimming: 4 bases; junction bases outside the gene matches: 4. CDR3 nucleotides: TGTGCCAGCAGCGTAGCTCCGACTAGCGGGTACAATGAGCAGTTCTTC. As protein: CASSVAPTSGYNEQFF.

This clone was counted a few times. The chain recombines TRBV7-2 with TRBJ2-7; D is unclear. Germline V gene data show CDR1 as SGHTA and CDR2 as FQGNSA. V was pared by 4 bases and J by 6 bases, with 7 bases between. The CDR3 spans 11 residues. The CDR3 region has the DNA TGTGCCAGCAGCTCCCCAAGCGAGCAGTACTTC. It specifies CASSSPSEQYF.

V usage is TRBV11-1 and J usage is TRBJ2-7; D perhaps matches TRBD2 (6 bases). The CDR3 has 14 residues. The V and J ends lost 1 base and 4 bases respectively, with 11 bases between them. Looked up from germline, CDR1 is SGHAT and CDR2 is FQDESV (reference sequence). This CDR3 reads CASSLGPGDYEQYF. CDR3 DNA: TGTGCCAGCAGCTTAGGACCGGGGGATTACGAGCAGTACTTC.

V gene TRBV7-3 combines with J gene TRBJ2-5; 7 bases align to TRBD1. CDR3 length: 14 residues. V lost 5 bases to trimming and J lost 3 bases; unmatched junction nucleotides: 6. CDR1 is SGHTA and CDR2 is FQGTGA in the germline V gene. CDR3 residues: CASSPTGVKETQYF. The CDR3 coding sequence is TGTGCCAGCAGCCCAACAGGGGTTAAAGAGACCCAGTACTTC.

This clone was detected only a few times. This specimen includes other DNA sequences encoding the same CDR3. The chain carries TRBV9 and TRBJ1-1; no reliable D call. V lost 2 bases and J 2 bases, leaving 10 bases between the germline ends. Looked up from germline, CDR1 is SGDLS and CDR2 is YYNGEE. The CDR3 has 14 residues. CDR3 in amino acids: CASSVSTGNTEAFF. As DNA, the CDR3 is TGTGCCAGCAGCGTTTCAACGGGTAACACTGAAGCTTTCTTT.

J is TRBJ1-1 and V is TRBV9; D is unclear. CDR3 length equals 14 residues. Trimming took off 8 bases at V and 1 base at J, with 15 bases between the two ends. The germline V gene encodes CDR1 SGDLS and CDR2 YYNGEE. This chain's CDR3 is CASGVDGKNTEAFF. The CDR3 bases are TGTGCCAGTGGAGTAGACGGAAAGAACACTGAAGCTTTCTTT.

The table lists this clone with a few counts. The chain couples TRBV7-9 to TRBJ2-1, with TRBD2 as a possible D gene (6 bases). Germline loops: CDR1 SEHNR, CDR2 FQNEAQ (reference sequence). Trimming shortened V by 0 bases and J by 7 bases, and 19 bases separated the two germline ends. CDR3 length: 17 amino acids. This CDR3 is CASSLAILATVHNEQFF. CDR3 DNA sequence: TGTGCCAGCAGCTTAGCGATCCTAGCGACAGTACATAATGAGCAGTTCTTC. Complete variable domain (other parts from reference TRBV7-9 and TRBJ2-1): DTGVSQNPRHKITKRGQNVTFRCDPISEHNRLYWYRQTLGQGPEFLTYFQNEAQLEKSRLLSDRFSAERPKGSFSTLEIQRTEQGDSAMYLCASSLAILATVHNEQFFGPGTRLTVL.

This clone was counted only a few times. The chain recombines TRBV28 with TRBJ2-5; D ambiguous. The CDR3 extends over 13 amino acids. The germline CDR1 and CDR2 sequences are MDHEN and SYDVKM. V was shortened by 3 bases and J by 4 bases, with 9 bases between the two germline ends. For the CDR3, the DNA is TGTGCCAGCAGTTTGCGGATGACAGAGACCCAGTACTTC. This translates into CASSLRMTETQYF.

This clone was seen more than once but under ten times. The genes are TRBV4-1 and TRBJ1-1; 7 nucleotides align to TRBD1. Per the germline V gene, CDR1 is MGHRA and CDR2 is YSYEKL. The CDR3 is 17 amino acids. The V and J ends lost 1 base and 0 bases, in that order; junction bases with no gene match: 8. Written as DNA, the CDR3 is TGCGCCAGCAGCCAAGGGACAATGACAGGGTTGAACACTGAAGCTTTCTTT. The encoded protein is CASSQGTMTGLNTEAFF.

The rearrangement uses TRBV9 and TRBJ2-2; 8 nucleotides align to TRBD1. The length of the CDR3 is 18 residues. The V segment lost 2 bases and the J segment 5 bases; nucleotides outside the gene matches: 14. Germline V lookup: CDR1 SGDLS, CDR2 YYNGEE. DNA of the CDR3: TGTGCCAGCAGCGTTAAAAAGGGTCGGACAGGGTTAACCGGGGAGCTGTTTTTT. Translated: CASSVKKGRTGLTGELFF.